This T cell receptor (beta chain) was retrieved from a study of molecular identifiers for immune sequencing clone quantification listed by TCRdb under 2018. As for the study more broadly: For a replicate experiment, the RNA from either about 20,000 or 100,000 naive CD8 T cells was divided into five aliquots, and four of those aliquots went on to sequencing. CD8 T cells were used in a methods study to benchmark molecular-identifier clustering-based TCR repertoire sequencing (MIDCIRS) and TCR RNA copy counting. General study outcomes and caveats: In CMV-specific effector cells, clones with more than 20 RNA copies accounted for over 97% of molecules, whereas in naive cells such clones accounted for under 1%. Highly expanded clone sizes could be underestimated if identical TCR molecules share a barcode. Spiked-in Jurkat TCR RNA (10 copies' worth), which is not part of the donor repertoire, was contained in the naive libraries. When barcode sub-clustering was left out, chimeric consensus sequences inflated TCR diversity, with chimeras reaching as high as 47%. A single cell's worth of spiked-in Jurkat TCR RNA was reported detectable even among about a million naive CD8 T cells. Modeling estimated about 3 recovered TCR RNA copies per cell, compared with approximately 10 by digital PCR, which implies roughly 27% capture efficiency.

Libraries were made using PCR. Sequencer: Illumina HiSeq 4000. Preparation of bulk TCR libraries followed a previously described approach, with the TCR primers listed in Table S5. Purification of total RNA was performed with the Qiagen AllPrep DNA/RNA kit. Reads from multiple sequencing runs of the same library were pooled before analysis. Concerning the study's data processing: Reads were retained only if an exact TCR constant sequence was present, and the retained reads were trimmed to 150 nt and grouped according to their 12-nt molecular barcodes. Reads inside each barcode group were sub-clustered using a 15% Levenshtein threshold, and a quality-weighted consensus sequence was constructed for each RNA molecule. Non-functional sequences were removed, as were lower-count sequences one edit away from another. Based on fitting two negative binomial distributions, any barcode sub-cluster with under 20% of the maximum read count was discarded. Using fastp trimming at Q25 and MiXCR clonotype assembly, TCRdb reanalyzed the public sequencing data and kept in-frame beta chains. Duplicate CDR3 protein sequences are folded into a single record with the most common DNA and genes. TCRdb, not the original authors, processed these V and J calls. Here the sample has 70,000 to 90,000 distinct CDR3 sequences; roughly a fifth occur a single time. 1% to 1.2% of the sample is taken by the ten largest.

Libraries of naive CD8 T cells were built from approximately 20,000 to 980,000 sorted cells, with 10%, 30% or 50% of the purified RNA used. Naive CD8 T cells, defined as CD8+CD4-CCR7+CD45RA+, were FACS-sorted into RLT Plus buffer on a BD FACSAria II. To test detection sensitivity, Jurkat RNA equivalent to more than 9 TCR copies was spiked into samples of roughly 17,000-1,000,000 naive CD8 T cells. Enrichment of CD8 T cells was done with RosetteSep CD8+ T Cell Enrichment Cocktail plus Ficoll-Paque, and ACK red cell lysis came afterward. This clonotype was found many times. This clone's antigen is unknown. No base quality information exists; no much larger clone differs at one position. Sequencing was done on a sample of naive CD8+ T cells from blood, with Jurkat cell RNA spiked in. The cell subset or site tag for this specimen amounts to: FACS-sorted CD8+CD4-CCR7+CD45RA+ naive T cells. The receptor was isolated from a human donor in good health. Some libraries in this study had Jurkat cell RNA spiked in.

The DNA sequence reads TGTGCCAGCAGGGACGCCAATCAGCCCCAGCATTTT. Its protein is CASRDANQPQHF. The rearrangement combines TRBV6-5 with TRBJ1-5; the D gene is not confidently resolved. Spanning cysteine to phenylalanine, the CDR3 consists of 12 amino acids. Only the CDR3 DNA is retained, 36 bases long and in frame from the first base. The germline V gene encodes CDR1 MNHEY and CDR2 SVGAGI. V lost 6 bases and J lost 3 bases; the stretch between them is 6 bases long.